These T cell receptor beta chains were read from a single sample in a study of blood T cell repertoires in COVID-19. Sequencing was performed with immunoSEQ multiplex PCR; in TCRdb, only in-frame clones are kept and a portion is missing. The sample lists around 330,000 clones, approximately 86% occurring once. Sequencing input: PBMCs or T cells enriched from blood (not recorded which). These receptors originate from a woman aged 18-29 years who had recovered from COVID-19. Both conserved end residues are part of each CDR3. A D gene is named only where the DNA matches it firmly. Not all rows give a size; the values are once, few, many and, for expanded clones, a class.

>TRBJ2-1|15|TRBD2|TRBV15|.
TGTGCCACCAGCAGAGGACTAGCCGGAGGAGGTGAGCAGTTCTTC
CATSRGLAGGGEQFF
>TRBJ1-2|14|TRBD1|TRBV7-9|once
TGTGCCAGCAGACAAGACAGGGGGCGGCCTGGCTACACCTTC
CASRQDRGRPGYTF
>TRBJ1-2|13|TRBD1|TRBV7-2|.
TGTGCCAGCAGCCGACAGGGAACCTATGGCTACACCTTC
CASSRQGTYGYTF
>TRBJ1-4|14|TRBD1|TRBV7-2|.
TGTGCCAGCAGCTCATCAGGGGGCTACGAAAAACTGTTTTTT
CASSSSGGYEKLFF
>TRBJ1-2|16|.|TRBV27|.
TGTGCCAGCAGTTTATCCGCCATGACAGGATTCTATGGCTACACCTTC
CASSLSAMTGFYGYTF
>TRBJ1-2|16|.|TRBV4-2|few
TGTGCCAGCAGCCAAGGACCATCAGGGATTGTTTATGGCTACACCTTC
CASSQGPSGIVYGYTF
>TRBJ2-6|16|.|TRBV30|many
TGTGCCTGGAGTGAACCACGGGGCTCTGGGGCCAACGTCCTGACTTTC
CAWSEPRGSGANVLTF
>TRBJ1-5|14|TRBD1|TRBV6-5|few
TGTGCCAGCAGGAGGGGGCTTAGGGATCAGCCCCAGCATTTT
CASRRGLRDQPQHF
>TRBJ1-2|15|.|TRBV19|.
TGTGCCAGTAGCACCATCAGTGGGGGGGACTATGGCTACACCTTC
CASSTISGGDYGYTF
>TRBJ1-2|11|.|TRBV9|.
TGTGCCAGCAGCGTCGGGGTTGGCTACACCTTC
CASSVGVGYTF
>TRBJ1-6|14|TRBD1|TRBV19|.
TGTGCCAGTAGCACGCAAACAGGGGATTCACCCCTCCACTTT
CASSTQTGDSPLHF
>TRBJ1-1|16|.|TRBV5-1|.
TGCGCCAGTAGGAACGGCAGGGGAATAGGTGACACTGAAGCTTTCTTT
CASRNGRGIGDTEAFF
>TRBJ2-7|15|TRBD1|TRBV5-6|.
TGTGCCAGCAGCCGATACCGGGACAGGTCCTACGAGCAGTACTTC
CASSRYRDRSYEQYF
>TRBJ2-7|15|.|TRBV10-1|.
TGCGCCAGCAGTCGGACAGACCGAAGGGACTACGAGCAGTACTTC
CASSRTDRRDYEQYF
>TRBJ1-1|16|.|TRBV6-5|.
TGTGCCAGCAGTTACACTGTTTCCAGGGCTAACACTGAAGCTTTCTTT
CASSYTVSRANTEAFF
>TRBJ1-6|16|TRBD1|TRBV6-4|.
TGTGCCAGCAGTGACTCGTGGAGGGGGCCAAATTCACCCCTCCACTTT
CASSDSWRGPNSPLHF
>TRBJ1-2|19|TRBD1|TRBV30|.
TGTGCCTGGAGTGTTAATATATGGGACAGGACCACACTTGGCTATGGCTACACCTTC
CAWSVNIWDRTTLGYGYTF
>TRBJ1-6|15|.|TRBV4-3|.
TGCGCCAGCAGCCAGCGAGGAGGTCCCGGGTCACCCCTCCACTTT
CASSQRGGPGSPLHF
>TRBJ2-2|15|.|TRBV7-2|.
TGTGCCAGCAGCTTAGTTAGGGGGAACACCGGGGAGCTGTTTTTT
CASSLVRGNTGELFF
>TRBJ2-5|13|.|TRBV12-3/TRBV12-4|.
TGTGCCAGCAGTTTAACGGCGGAGGGGACCCAGTACTTC
CASSLTAEGTQYF
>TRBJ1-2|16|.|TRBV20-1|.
TGCAGTGCAAGTAAAGGGACACCTAGTTCTAACTATGGCTACACCTTC
CSASKGTPSSNYGYTF
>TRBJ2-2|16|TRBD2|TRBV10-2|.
TGCGCCAGCAGAGCCGGGAGGGCAACGAACACCGGGGAGCTGTTTTTT
CASRAGRATNTGELFF
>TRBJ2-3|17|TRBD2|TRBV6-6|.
TGTGCCAGCAGTCGATACCCCCGGACTAGCGGCACAGATACGCAGTATTTT
CASSRYPRTSGTDTQYF
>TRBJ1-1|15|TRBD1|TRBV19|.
TGTGCCAGTACCTTATCAGGGGGGATGAACACTGAAGCTTTCTTT
CASTLSGGMNTEAFF
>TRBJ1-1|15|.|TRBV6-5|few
TGTGCCAGCAGGAGGGACATCAACTCGAACACTGAAGCTTTCTTT
CASRRDINSNTEAFF
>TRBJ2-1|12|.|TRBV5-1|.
TGCGCCAGCAGCCGCTCCTACAATGAGCAGTTCTTC
CASSRSYNEQFF
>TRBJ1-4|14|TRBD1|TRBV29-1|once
TGCAGCGTTTATCGGACAGGGGGTAATGAAAAACTGTTTTTT
CSVYRTGGNEKLFF
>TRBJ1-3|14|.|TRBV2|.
TGTGCCAGCAGTGATAGGGGGAAGGGAAACACCATATATTTT
CASSDRGKGNTIYF
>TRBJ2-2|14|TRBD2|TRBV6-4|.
TGTGCCAGCAGTGCGGAACTAGCGACCGGGGAGCTGTTTTTT
CASSAELATGELFF
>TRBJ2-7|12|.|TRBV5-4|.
TGTGCCAGCAGCTTGGGAGGCTACGAGCAGTACTTC
CASSLGGYEQYF
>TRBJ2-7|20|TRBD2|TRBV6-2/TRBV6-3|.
TGTGCCAGCAGTTACGAGGCAGGGCCCGTGGTAGCGGGAGTGTATGACGAGCAGTACTTC
CASSYEAGPVVAGVYDEQYF
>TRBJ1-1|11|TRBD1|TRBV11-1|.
TGTGCCAGCACCCAGGGGGTGGAAGCTTTCTTT
CASTQGVEAFF
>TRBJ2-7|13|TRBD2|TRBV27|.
TGTGCCAGCAGTCCGGGGGGTCCCTACGAGCAGTACTTC
CASSPGGPYEQYF